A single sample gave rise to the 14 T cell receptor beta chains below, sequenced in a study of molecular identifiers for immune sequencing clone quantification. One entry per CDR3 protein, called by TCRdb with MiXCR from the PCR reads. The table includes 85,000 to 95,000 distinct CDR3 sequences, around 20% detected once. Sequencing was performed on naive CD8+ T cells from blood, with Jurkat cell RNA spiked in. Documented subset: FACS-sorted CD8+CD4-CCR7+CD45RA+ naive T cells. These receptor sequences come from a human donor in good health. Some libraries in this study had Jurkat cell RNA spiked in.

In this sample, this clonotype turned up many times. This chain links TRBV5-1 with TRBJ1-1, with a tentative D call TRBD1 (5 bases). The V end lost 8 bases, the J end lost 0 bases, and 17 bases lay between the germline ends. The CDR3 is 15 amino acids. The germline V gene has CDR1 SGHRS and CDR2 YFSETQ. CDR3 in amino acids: CASTPFGHLNTEAFF. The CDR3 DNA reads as TGCGCCAGTACGCCTTTTGGACATTTGAACACTGAAGCTTTCTTT.

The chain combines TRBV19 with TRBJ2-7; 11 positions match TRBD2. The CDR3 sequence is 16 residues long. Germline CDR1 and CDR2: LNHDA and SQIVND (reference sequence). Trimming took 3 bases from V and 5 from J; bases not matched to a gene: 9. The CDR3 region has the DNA TGTGCCAGTAGTATGATAGCGGGAGGGCCAATCCACGAGCAGTACTTC. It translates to CASSMIAGGPIHEQYF.

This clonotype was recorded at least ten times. CDR3 bases: TGTGCCAGCAGCTTAAGAACTAGCGGGAGGACAGATACGCAGTATTTT. Its translation: CASSLRTSGRTDTQYF. The gene calls are TRBV7-9 and TRBJ2-3; 12 bases agree with TRBD2. The germline gives CDR1 SEHNR, CDR2 FQNEAQ (reference sequence). Trimming cost V 2 bases and J 3 bases; bases outside gene matches: 3. The CDR3 totals 16 residues. Combining the CDR3 with reference TRBV7-9 and TRBJ2-3 gives the whole variable domain DTGVSQNPRHKITKRGQNVTFRCDPISEHNRLYWYRQTLGQGPEFLTYFQNEAQLEKSRLLSDRFSAERPKGSFSTLEIQRTEQGDSAMYLCASSLRTSGRTDTQYFGPGTRLTVL.

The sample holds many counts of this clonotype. CDR3 bases: TGTGCCAGCAGCACCGGGCTACACTACGAGCAGTACTTC. Its protein is CASSTGLHYEQYF. The rearrangement joins TRBV5-6 to TRBJ2-7, with D unclear. CDR3 length: 13 amino acids. Germline assignment: CDR1 SGHDT and CDR2 YYEEEE. The V end was cut by 4 bases, the J end by 3 bases, with 11 bases between.

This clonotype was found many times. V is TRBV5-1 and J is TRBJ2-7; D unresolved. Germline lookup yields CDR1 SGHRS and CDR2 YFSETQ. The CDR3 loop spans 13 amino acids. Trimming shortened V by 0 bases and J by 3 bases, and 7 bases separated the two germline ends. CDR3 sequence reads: CASSLGSLYEQYF. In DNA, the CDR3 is TGCGCCAGCAGCTTGGGGAGCCTCTACGAGCAGTACTTC.

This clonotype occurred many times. The DNA for the CDR3 is TGTGCCAGCAGCTTACCCCTGACGGGGAGTGGGGCCAACGTCCTGACTTTC. Translation gives CASSLPLTGSGANVLTF. The chain carries TRBV7-8 and TRBJ2-6; D may be TRBD2 (5 bases). This CDR3 region has 17 residues. Germline V gene data show CDR1 as SGHVS and CDR2 as FQNEAQ. The ends were cut back, 2 bases at V and 3 bases at J, with 14 bases in the middle.

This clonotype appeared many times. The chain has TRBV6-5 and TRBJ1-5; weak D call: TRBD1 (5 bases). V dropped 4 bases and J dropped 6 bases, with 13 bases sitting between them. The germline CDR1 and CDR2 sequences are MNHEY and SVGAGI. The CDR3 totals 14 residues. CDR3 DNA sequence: TGTGCCAGCAGTTCCGTATCGGGGGTTCAGCCCCAGCATTTT. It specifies CASSSVSGVQPQHF.

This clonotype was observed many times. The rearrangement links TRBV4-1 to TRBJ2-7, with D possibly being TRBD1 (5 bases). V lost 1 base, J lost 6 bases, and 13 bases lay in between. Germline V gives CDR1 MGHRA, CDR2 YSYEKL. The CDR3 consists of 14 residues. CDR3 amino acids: CASSQGQGRAEQYF. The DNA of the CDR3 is TGCGCCAGCAGCCAAGGGCAGGGAAGGGCCGAGCAGTACTTC.

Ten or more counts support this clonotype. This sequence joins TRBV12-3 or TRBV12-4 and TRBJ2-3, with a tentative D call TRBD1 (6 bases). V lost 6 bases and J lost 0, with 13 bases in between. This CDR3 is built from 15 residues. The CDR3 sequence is CASRATGLSTDTQYF. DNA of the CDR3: TGTGCCAGCAGAGCGACAGGACTGAGCACAGATACGCAGTATTTT.

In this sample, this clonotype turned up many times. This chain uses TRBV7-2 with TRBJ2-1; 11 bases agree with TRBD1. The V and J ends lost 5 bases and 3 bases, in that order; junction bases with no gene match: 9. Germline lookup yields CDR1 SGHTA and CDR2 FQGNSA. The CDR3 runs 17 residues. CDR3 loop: CASSPTSDRGLYNEQFF. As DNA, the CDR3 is TGTGCCAGCAGCCCCACGTCGGACAGGGGGCTCTACAATGAGCAGTTCTTC. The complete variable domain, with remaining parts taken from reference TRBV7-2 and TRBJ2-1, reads GAGVSQSPSNKVTEKGKDVELRCDPISGHTALYWYRQSLGQGLEFLIYFQGNSAPDKSGLPSDRFSAERTGGSVSTLTIQRTQQEDSAVYLCASSPTSDRGLYNEQFFGPGTRLTVL.

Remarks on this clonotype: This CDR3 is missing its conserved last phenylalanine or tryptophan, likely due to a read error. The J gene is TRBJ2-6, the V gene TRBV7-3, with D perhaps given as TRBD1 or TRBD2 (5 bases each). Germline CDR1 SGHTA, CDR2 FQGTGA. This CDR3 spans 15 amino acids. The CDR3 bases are TGTGCCAGCAGCTTAACGAGGGCTGGGGCCAACGACCTGACTCTC. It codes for CASSLTRAGANDLTL.

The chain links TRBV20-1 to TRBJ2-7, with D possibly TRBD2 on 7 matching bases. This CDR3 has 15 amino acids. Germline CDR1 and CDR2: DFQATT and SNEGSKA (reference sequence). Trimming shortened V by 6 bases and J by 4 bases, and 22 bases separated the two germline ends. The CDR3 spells CSAQGRGVEVYEQYF. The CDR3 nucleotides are TGCAGTGCCCAGGGGAGGGGGGTTGAAGTGTACGAGCAGTACTTC.

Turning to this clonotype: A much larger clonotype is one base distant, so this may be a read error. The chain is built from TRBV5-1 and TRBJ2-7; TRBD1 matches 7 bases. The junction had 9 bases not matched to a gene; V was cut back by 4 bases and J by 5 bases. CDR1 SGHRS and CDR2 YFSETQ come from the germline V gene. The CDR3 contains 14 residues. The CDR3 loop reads CASSPGTESNEQYF. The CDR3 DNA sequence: TGCGCCAGCAGCCCCGGGACAGAGAGTAACGAGCAGTACTTC.

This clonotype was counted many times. DNA for the CDR3: TGTGCCAGCAGACTCTCGGAGGCATACGAGCAGTACTTC. This codes for CASRLSEAYEQYF. This chain uses TRBV27 with TRBJ2-7; TRBD2 is a possible D gene (5 bases). The CDR3 spans 13 residues. V was cut by 6 bases and J by 4 bases, with 13 bases left in between. Per germline, CDR1 MNHEY and CDR2 SMNVEV (reference sequence).